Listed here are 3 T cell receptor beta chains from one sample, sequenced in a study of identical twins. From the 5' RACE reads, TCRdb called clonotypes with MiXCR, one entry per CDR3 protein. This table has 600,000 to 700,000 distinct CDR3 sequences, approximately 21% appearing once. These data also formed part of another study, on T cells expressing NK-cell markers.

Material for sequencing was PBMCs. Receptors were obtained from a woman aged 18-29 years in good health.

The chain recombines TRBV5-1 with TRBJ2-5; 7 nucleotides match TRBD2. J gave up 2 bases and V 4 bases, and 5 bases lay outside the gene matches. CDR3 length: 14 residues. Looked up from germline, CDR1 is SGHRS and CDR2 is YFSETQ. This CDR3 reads CASSGAGLQETQYF. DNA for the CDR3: TGCGCCAGCAGCGGAGCGGGGCTACAAGAGACCCAGTACTTC.

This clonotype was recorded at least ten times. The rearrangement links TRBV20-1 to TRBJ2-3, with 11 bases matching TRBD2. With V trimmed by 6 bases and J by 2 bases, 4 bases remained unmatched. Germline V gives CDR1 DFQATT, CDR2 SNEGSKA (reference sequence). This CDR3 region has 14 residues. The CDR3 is CSAATSGNTDTQYF. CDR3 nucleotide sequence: TGCAGTGCCGCGACTAGCGGGAACACAGATACGCAGTATTTT.

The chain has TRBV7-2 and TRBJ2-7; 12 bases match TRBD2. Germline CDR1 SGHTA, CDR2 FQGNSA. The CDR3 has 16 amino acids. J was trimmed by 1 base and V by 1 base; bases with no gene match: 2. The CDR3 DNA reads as TGTGCCAGCAGCTTAGTTACTAGCGGGGGGTCCTACGAGCAGTACTTC. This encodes CASSLVTSGGSYEQYF.